The clone carrying this TCR beta chain was seen only once. Antigen: not known. These data come from a study of lymphopenia after photon versus proton radiotherapy. Points from the study as a whole: Proton therapy kept repertoires fairly stable, unlike photons, which gained effector/memory cells. Oligoclonal CD8+ Temra expansion after nadir drove photon patients' diversity drop.

The V segment lost 3 bases and the J segment 10 bases; nucleotides outside the gene matches: 6. From germline, CDR1 is LNHDA and CDR2 SQIVND (reference sequence). The CDR3 is made up of 14 amino acids. TCRdb's table, derived via immunoSEQ multiplex PCR, lists solely in-frame clones and lacks some. The table lists 11,000 to 15,000 clones, under 90% of them singletons. The input for sequencing was peripheral blood, taken from a patient treated with photon-based radiotherapy. V usage is TRBV19 and J usage is TRBJ2-2; 9 bases are shared with TRBD1. The origin of this receptor is a man in his fifties with gastric cancer. The CDR3, as DNA: TGTGCCAGTAGTATGGGACAGGGACGGGAGGAGCTGTTTTTT. Amino acid sequence: CASSMGQGREELFF.